A single sample gave rise to the 8 T cell receptor beta chains below, sequenced in a study of OX40 agonist ivuxolimab in advanced cancers. Data came from immunoSEQ multiplex PCR; TCRdb stores just in-frame clones and leaves some out. The data contain about 73,000 clones, over 80% of them singletons. Material: CD4+ or CD8+ T cells sorted from blood, obtained in a trial of the OX40 agonist ivuxolimab. All receptors come from an adult with an advanced solid tumor such as melanoma, head and neck, liver or kidney cancer.

The rearrangement links TRBV7-8 to TRBJ2-7; D remains ambiguous. V was shortened by 5 bases and J by 10 bases, with 21 bases between the two germline ends. This CDR3 contains 14 residues. CDR1 and CDR2 (germline): SGHVS, FQNEAQ. The CDR3 DNA reads TGTGCCAGCAGCCCTTCGACTGCCACCCCATCCCAGTACTTC. This codes for CASSPSTATPSQYF.

The chain recombines TRBV28 with TRBJ2-7, with TRBD2 as a possible D gene (6 bases). Trimming removed 5 bases at V and 6 bases at J, with 17 bases between. The CDR3 is 14 residues long. Germline CDR1 is MDHEN and CDR2 is SYDVKM. In DNA form, the CDR3 reads TGTGCCAGCAGTGGGGGGACCGCTCCCGGCGAGCAGTACTTC. Amino acid sequence: CASSGGTAPGEQYF.

The V gene is TRBV4-2, the J gene TRBJ2-3, with D hard to call. The CDR3 covers 14 residues. Trimming cost V 0 bases and J 5 bases, with 9 bases left between them. In germline, CDR1 is LGHNA, CDR2 YNFKEQ. The CDR3 DNA follows: TGTGCCAGCAGCCAAGAAGAGTGGCGAGATACGCAGTATTTT. Its protein is CASSQEEWRDTQYF.

This clone was picked up one time. This chain links TRBV7-8 with TRBJ2-5; 11 nucleotides match TRBD1. Germline CDR1 reads SGHVS; CDR2 reads FQNEAQ. With 1 base clipped from V and 5 bases from J, the junction kept 9 bases outside the gene matches. This CDR3 spans 17 amino acids. The CDR3 sequence is CASSLDVQDRGLETQYF. The CDR3 DNA is TGTGCCAGCAGCTTAGATGTGCAGGACAGGGGGCTGGAGACCCAGTACTTC.

The chain combines TRBV5-1 with TRBJ2-1; 7 nucleotides line up with TRBD2. V lost 7 bases, J lost 5 bases, and 12 bases stayed unmatched. The CDR3 spans 15 residues. Germline loops: CDR1 SGHRS, CDR2 YFSETQ. CDR3 region: CASRLGLADHNEQFF. CDR3 nucleotides: TGCGCCAGCCGATTGGGGCTAGCGGATCACAATGAGCAGTTCTTC.

The chain employs TRBV5-3 and TRBJ1-3, with 8 bases fitting TRBD1. TRBV5-3 counts as an open reading frame of uncertain function. V shed 0 bases and J 1 base; nucleotides not matched to a gene: 3. The CDR3 has 16 amino acids. The CDR3 nucleotides are TGTGCCAGAAGCTTGGCCCAGGGGGCGTCTGGAAACACCATATATTTT. Translating it yields CARSLAQGASGNTIYF.

The rearrangement links TRBV10-2 to TRBJ1-4; D perhaps matches TRBD1 (6 bases). Between the trimmed V and J ends, which lost 5 bases and 7 bases, there was a span of 20 bases. This CDR3 is built from 16 residues. Germline V lookup: CDR1 WSHSY, CDR2 SAAADI. The CDR3 is CASSSRVGGLGEKLFF. In DNA form, the CDR3 reads TGCGCCAGCAGTTCCCGAGTCGGGGGGCTCGGTGAAAAACTGTTTTTT.

The rearrangement joins TRBV30 to TRBJ2-1, with 11 bases aligning to TRBD2. The CDR3 contains 14 residues. Germline CDR1 is GTSNPN and CDR2 is SVGIG (reference sequence). V shed 2 bases and J 10 bases; nucleotides not matched to a gene: 7. The CDR3 spells CAWSLAGGRREQFF. In DNA, the CDR3 is TGTGCCTGGAGTTTAGCGGGAGGGCGGAGGGAGCAGTTCTTC.